This is a list of T cell receptor beta chains from one sample in a study of blood T cell repertoires in COVID-19. Measured with immunoSEQ multiplex PCR; TCRdb has only the in-frame clones, and not every one. The data contain approximately 74,000 clones, around nine tenths of them singletons. The sequenced sample was peripheral blood. The receptors were sampled from a woman at least 80 years old with active or convalescent COVID-19. Each CDR3 is given with its conserved first and last residue. Each record gives: J gene, V gene, D gene, clone size, CDR3 DNA, CDR3 protein. D genes are given only for firm matches. Clone size is stated in some rows and not others, as once, few, many or a class when expanded.

>TRBJ1-5|TRBV2|TRBD1|.
TGTGCCAGCAGTGAAGCGGGGGCAGGGGGCCGCAATCAGCCCCAGCATTTT
CASSEAGAGGRNQPQHF
>TRBJ1-2|TRBV4-1|.|few
TGCGCCAGCAGCCAAGACCCACAGGGTGGGAAGAATGGCTACACCTTC
CASSQDPQGGKNGYTF
>TRBJ1-2|TRBV4-2|.|.
TGTGCCAGCCAGCAGGGCCGAGACTATGGCTACACCTTC
CASQQGRDYGYTF
>TRBJ2-1|TRBV9|.|.
TGTGCCAGCAGCATTAGCGGATATGTAAATGAGCAGTTCTTC
CASSISGYVNEQFF
>TRBJ2-2|TRBV6-1|.|.
TGTGCCAGCAGTGATGGGACTTGGACCGGGGAGCTGTTTTTT
CASSDGTWTGELFF
>TRBJ2-1|TRBV4-1|.|.
TGCGCCAGCAGCCAAGATCGGGGTGTAGGGTACAATGAGCAGTTCTTC
CASSQDRGVGYNEQFF
>TRBJ2-3|TRBV6-1|.|.
TGTGCCAGCAGTGAAGACGGAGCTCCGGTGGATACGCAGTATTTT
CASSEDGAPVDTQYF
>TRBJ1-1|TRBV6-2/TRBV6-3|TRBD1|.
TGTGCCAGCAGTTACTCGACAGGGGGGGCTGAAGCTTTCTTT
CASSYSTGGAEAFF
>TRBJ1-4|TRBV5-1|.|.
TGCGCCAGCAGCTCAGGGTACACTAATGAAAAACTGTTTTTT
CASSSGYTNEKLFF
>TRBJ1-6|TRBV5-1|.|.
TGCGCCAGCAGCTTGTATAATAATTCACCCCTCCACTTT
CASSLYNNSPLHF
>TRBJ2-1|TRBV3-1/TRBV3-2|.|.
TGTGCCAGCAGCGTCAGGGGAAACTCCTACAATGAGCAGTTCTTC
CASSVRGNSYNEQFF
>TRBJ2-3|TRBV30|.|.
TGTGCCTGGGGAGGAAGCTTACATACGCAGTATTTT
CAWGGSLHTQYF
>TRBJ1-5|TRBV5-5|TRBD1|.
TGTGCCAGCAGCTTGATGAGGGGGCAGGGTCAGCCCCAGCATTTT
CASSLMRGQGQPQHF
>TRBJ2-3|TRBV30|TRBD2|.
TGTGCCTGGAGTGTAGGGTCTAGCGGGCCCACAGATACGCAGTATTTT
CAWSVGSSGPTDTQYF
>TRBJ2-5|TRBV19|TRBD2|.
TGTGCCAGTAGTATAAGCGGGAGGCGGGGGACCCAGTACTTC
CASSISGRRGTQYF
>TRBJ1-2|TRBV3-1/TRBV3-2|.|few
TGTGCCAGCAGCGCTACACTAATAATGACAGATGGCTACACCTTC
CASSATLIMTDGYTF
>TRBJ2-3|TRBV19|TRBD2|.
TGTGCCAGTAGTATCGGTCGGGGGTTGGCTAGCGGGGCCCTTAGCACAGATACGCAGTATTTT
CASSIGRGLASGALSTDTQYF
>TRBJ1-1|TRBV15|TRBD1|few
TGTGCCACCAGCGGAGACAGGGCGCAAGCTTTCTTT
CATSGDRAQAFF
>TRBJ1-1|TRBV19|.|.
TGTGCCAGTAGTCCGACAGGAATGTTTGCTGAAGCTTTCTTT
CASSPTGMFAEAFF
>TRBJ2-3|TRBV24-1|TRBD2|few
TGTGCCACCAGTAGGGTAGCGGGCCCCGGGGATACGCAGTATTTT
CATSRVAGPGDTQYF
>TRBJ1-1|TRBV5-5|.|.
TGTGCCAGCAGCTGGACTTACACTGAAGCTTTCTTT
CASSWTYTEAFF
>TRBJ1-1|TRBV7-2|.|.
TGTGCCAGCAGCTTCTGGAACACTGAAGCTTTCTTT
CASSFWNTEAFF
>TRBJ2-7|TRBV7-2|TRBD2|few
TGTGCCAGCAGCTCTAATCCGGGAGGGACCCCTGGCTTC
CASSSNPGGTPGF
>TRBJ2-3|TRBV5-8|TRBD2|.
TGTGCCAGCAGCTTACCCAATAGCGGGGGGCCCACAGATACGCAGTATTTT
CASSLPNSGGPTDTQYF
>TRBJ2-3|TRBV11-2|TRBD1|.
TGTGCCAGCAGCTACATAGCAGGGGGCGTGCAGTATTTT
CASSYIAGGVQYF
>TRBJ1-5|TRBV6-1|.|.
TGTGCCAGCAGTGAGAGAGACAGGTTCAATCAGCCCCAGCATTTT
CASSERDRFNQPQHF
>TRBJ1-2|TRBV5-1|TRBD1|.
TGCGCCAGCAGCACAACTCCGGGACAGGGGTCTCACTATGGCTACACCTTC
CASSTTPGQGSHYGYTF
>TRBJ1-6|TRBV2|.|.
TGTGCCAGCAGTAACCGGGACTATAATTCACCCCTCCACTTT
CASSNRDYNSPLHF
>TRBJ2-5|TRBV12-5|.|.
TGTGCTAGCAGACACCTTGCAAAAGAGACCCAGTACTTC
CASRHLAKETQYF
>TRBJ2-7|TRBV5-1|TRBD2|.
TGCGCCAGCAGCCGGGGGGGCGCCTACGAGCAGTACTTC
CASSRGGAYEQYF
>TRBJ2-1|TRBV7-3|TRBD2|.
TGTGCCAGCAGCTTAGGACTAGCGGGGTCTCCGCAGTTCTTC
CASSLGLAGSPQFF
>TRBJ1-1|TRBV7-9|.|.
TGTGCCAGCAGCGTACACGTTACTGAAGCTTTCTTT
CASSVHVTEAFF
>TRBJ2-7|TRBV27|.|once
TGTGCCAGCAGTTTACTTCAGGGACTTCTGGAAAACGAGCAGTACTTC
CASSLLQGLLENEQYF